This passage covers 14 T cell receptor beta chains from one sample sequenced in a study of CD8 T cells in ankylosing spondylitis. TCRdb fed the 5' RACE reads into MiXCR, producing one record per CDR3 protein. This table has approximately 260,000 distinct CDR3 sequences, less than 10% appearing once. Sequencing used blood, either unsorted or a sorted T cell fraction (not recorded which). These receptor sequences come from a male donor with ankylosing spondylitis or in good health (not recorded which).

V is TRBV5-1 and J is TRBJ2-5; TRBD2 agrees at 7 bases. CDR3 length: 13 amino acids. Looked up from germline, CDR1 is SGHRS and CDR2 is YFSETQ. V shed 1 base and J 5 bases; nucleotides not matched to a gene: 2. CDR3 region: CASSLRSGETQYF. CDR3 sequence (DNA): TGCGCCAGCAGCTTGCGTAGCGGGGAGACCCAGTACTTC.

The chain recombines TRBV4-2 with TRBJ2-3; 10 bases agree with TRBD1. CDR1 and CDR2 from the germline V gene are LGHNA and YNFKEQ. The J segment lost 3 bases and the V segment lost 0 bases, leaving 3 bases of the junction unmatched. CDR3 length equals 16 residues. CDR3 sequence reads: CASSQEGTGETDTQYF. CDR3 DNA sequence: TGTGCCAGCAGCCAAGAGGGGACAGGGGAGACAGATACGCAGTATTTT.

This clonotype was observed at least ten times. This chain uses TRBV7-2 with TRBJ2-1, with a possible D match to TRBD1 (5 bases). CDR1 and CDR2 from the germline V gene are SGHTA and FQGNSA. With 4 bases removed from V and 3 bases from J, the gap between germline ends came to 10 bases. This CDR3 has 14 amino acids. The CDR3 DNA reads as TGTGCCAGCAGCTACGACAGCTTCTACAATGAGCAGTTCTTC. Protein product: CASSYDSFYNEQFF.

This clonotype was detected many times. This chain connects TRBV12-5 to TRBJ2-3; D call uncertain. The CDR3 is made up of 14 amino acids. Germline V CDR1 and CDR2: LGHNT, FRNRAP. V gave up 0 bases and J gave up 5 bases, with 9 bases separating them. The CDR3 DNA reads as TGTGCTAGTGGTTTGGTCAGGTCCCAAGATACGCAGTATTTT. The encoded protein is CASGLVRSQDTQYF. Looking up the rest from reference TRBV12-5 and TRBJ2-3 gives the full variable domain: DARVTQTPRHKVTEMGQEVTMRCQPILGHNTVFWYRQTMMQGLELLAYFRNRAPLDDSGMPKDRFSAEMPDATLATLKIQPSEPRDSAVYFCASGLVRSQDTQYFGPGTRLTVL.

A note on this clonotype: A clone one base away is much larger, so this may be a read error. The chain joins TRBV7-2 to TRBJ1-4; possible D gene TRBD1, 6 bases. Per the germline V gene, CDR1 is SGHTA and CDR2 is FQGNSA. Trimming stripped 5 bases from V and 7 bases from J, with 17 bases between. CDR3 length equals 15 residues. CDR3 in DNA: TGTGCCAGCAGCGCACGCGGGGGGCTGTGTGAAAAACTGTTTTTT. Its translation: CASSARGGLCEKLFF.

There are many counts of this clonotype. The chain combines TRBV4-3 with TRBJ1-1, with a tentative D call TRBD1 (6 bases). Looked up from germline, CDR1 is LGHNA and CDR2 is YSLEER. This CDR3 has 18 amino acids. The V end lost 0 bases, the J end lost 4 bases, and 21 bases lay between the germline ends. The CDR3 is CASSQEVRGIGVGTEAFF. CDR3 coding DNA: TGCGCCAGCAGCCAAGAGGTCAGGGGTATAGGGGTGGGCACTGAAGCTTTCTTT.

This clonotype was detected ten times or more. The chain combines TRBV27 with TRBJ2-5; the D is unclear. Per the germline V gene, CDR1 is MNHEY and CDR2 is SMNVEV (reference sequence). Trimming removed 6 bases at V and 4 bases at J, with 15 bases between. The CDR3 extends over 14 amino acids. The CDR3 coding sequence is TGTGCCAGCAGACGCCCTTCCCGACCAGAGACCCAGTACTTC. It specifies CASRRPSRPETQYF.

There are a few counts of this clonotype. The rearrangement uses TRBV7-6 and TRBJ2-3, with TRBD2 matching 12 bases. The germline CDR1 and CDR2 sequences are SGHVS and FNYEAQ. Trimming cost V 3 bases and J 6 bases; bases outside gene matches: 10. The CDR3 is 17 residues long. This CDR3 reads CASSFETSGGRGDTQYF. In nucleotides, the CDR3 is TGTGCCAGCAGCTTCGAGACTAGCGGGGGCCGGGGGGATACGCAGTATTTT.

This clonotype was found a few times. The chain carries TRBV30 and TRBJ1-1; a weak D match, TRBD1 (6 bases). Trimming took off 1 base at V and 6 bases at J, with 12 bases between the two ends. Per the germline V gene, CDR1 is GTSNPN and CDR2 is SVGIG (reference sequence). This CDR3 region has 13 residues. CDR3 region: CAWSEGRGSEAFF. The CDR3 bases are TGTGCCTGGAGTGAGGGGAGGGGGTCTGAAGCTTTCTTT.

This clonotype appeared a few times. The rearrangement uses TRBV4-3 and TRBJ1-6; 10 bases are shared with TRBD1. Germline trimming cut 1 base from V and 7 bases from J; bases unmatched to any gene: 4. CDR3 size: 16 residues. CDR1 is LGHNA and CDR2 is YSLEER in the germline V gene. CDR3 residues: CASSQVAGQGNSPLHF. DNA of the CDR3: TGCGCCAGCAGCCAAGTAGCGGGACAGGGGAATTCACCCCTCCACTTT.

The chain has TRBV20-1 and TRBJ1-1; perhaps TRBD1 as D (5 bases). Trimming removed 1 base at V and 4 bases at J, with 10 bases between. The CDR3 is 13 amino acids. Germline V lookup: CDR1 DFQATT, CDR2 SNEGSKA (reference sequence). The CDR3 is CSARARDGTEAFF. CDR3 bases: TGCAGTGCTAGAGCGAGGGACGGCACTGAAGCTTTCTTT.

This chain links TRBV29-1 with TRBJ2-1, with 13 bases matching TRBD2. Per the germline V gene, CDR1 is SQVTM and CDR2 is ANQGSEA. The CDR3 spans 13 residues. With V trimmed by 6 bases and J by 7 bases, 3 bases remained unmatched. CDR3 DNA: TGCAGCGTCGAGGGACTAGCGGGAAATGAGCAGTTCTTC. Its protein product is CSVEGLAGNEQFF.

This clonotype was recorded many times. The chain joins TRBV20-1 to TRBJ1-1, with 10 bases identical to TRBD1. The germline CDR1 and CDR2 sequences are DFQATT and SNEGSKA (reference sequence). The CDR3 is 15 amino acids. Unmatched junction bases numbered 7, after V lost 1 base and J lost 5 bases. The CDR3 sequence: CSARVPGQGRTEAFF. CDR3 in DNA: TGCAGTGCTAGAGTCCCGGGACAGGGGCGGACTGAAGCTTTCTTT.

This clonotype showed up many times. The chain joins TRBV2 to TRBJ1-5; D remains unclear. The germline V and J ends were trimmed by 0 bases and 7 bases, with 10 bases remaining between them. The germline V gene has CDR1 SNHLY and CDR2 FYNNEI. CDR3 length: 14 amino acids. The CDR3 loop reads CASSEAQLRQPQHF. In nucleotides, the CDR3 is TGTGCCAGCAGTGAAGCGCAACTGCGCCAGCCCCAGCATTTT.